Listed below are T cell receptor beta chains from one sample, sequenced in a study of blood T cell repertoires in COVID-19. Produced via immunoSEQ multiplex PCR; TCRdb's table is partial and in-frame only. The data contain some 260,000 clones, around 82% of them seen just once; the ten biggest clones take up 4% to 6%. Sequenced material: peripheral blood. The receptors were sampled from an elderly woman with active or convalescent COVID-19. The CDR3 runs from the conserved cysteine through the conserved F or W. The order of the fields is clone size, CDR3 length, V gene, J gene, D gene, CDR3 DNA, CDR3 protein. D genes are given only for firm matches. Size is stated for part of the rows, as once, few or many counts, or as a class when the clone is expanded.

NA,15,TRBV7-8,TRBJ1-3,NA,TGTGCCAGCAGCCCTGCCCGGGATGGTGGAAACACCATATATTTT,CASSPARDGGNTIYF
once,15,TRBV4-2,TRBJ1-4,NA,TGTGCCAGCAGCCAAGTAGCCGGGAATAATGAAAAACTGTTTTTT,CASSQVAGNNEKLFF
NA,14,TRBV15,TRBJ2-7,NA,TGTGCCACCAGCAGAGACGTACAGATCTACGAGCAGTACTTC,CATSRDVQIYEQYF
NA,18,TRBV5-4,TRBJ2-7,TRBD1,TGTGCCAGCAGCTCACCACTAAAGGGACAGGGGGAGGGCTACGAGCAGTACTTC,CASSSPLKGQGEGYEQYF
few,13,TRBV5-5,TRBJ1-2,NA,TGTGCCAGCAGCTTTGGTATCTATGGTGGCTACACCTTC,CASSFGIYGGYTF
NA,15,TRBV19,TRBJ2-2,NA,TGTGCCAGTAGTATAAGTGAGGTCTCGACCGGGGAGCTGTTTTTT,CASSISEVSTGELFF
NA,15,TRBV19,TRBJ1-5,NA,TGTGCCAGTAGTGCGGGAAGTCTGAATAATCAGCCCCAGCATTTT,CASSAGSLNNQPQHF
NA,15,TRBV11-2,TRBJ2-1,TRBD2,TGTGCCAGCAGCCCGGGACTAGCGGGAAGAAATGAGCAGTTCTTC,CASSPGLAGRNEQFF
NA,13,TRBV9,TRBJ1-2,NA,TGTGCCAGCAGCGTAGATGCCGACAGGGGCTACACCTTC,CASSVDADRGYTF
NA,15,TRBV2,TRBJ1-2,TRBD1,TGTGCCAGCAGTGTTGACAGGGCAGCTAACTATGGCTACACCTTC,CASSVDRAANYGYTF
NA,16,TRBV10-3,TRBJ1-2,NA,TGTGCCATCAGTGAGTCTCGGGAGGGGGTTATCTATGGCTACACCTTC,CAISESREGVIYGYTF